Following are 25 T cell receptor beta chains from one sample sequenced in a study of beta chain features in type 1 diabetes. As every portion of the isolated RNA was reverse transcribed, the sequencing read expressed TCRB transcripts. Repertoires were generated with immunoSEQ multiplex PCR, while TCRdb's copy carries only in-frame clones and drops some. The sample has 400,000 to 600,000 clones; around 28% are singletons. Material for sequencing was naive CD4+ T cells from blood. The source of these receptors is a man younger than 30 in good health.

This clone has more than one count but fewer than ten. J is TRBJ2-3 and V is TRBV30; tentatively, D is TRBD1 or TRBD2 (5 bases each). Germline CDR1 reads GTSNPN; CDR2 reads SVGIG (reference sequence). CDR3 length: 11 residues. The germline V and J ends were trimmed by 4 bases and 4 bases, with 6 bases remaining between them. CDR3 sequence reads: CAWMGADTQYF. The CDR3 DNA reads TGTGCCTGGATGGGGGCAGATACGCAGTATTTT.

The gene calls are TRBV28 and TRBJ2-7, with 9 bases lining up with TRBD1. V was pared by 6 bases and J by 4 bases, with 7 bases of the junction left unmatched. The CDR3 runs to 14 residues. Looked up from germline, CDR1 is MDHEN and CDR2 is SYDVKM. The CDR3 spells CASSEQGAPYEQYF. The CDR3 coding sequence is TGTGCCAGCAGCGAACAGGGGGCGCCATACGAGCAGTACTTC. Based on the CDR3 plus reference TRBV28 and TRBJ2-7, the full variable domain is DVKVTQSSRYLVKRTGEKVFLECVQDMDHENMFWYRQDPGLGLRLIYFSYDVKMKEKGDIPEGYSVSREKKERFSLILESASTNQTSMYLCASSEQGAPYEQYFGPGTRLTVT.

V and J are TRBV7-2 and TRBJ2-3, with D possibly being TRBD1 or TRBD2 (5 bases each). The V gene lost 6 bases and the J gene lost 3 bases, with 13 bases spanning the gap. CDR1 is SGHTA and CDR2 is FQGNSA in the germline V gene. The CDR3 has 14 amino acids. Here the CDR3 DNA reads TGTGCCAGCAGAGGGACCATCTATACAGATACGCAGTATTTT. Its protein product is CASRGTIYTDTQYF.

As DNA, the CDR3 is TGTGCCAGCAAAGGACTAGCGGGACGGTACGAGCAGTACTTC. This gives the protein CASKGLAGRYEQYF. The chain recombines TRBV27 with TRBJ2-7, with 12 bases identical to TRBD2. The CDR3 runs 14 residues. With V trimmed by 7 bases and J by 4 bases, 5 bases remained unmatched. Germline CDR1 reads MNHEY; CDR2 reads SMNVEV (reference sequence).

The table lists this clone with a few counts. The genes are TRBV5-1 and TRBJ2-1; the D is unclear. The CDR3 length is 12 residues. V gave up 0 bases and J gave up 12 bases, with 10 bases separating them. Germline V lookup: CDR1 SGHRS, CDR2 YFSETQ. CDR3 loop: CASSLEGLAQFF. CDR3 nucleotide sequence: TGCGCCAGCAGCTTGGAAGGGCTTGCGCAGTTCTTC.

This clone was seen a few times. The rearrangement joins TRBV6-5 to TRBJ2-3; a weak D match, TRBD2 (5 bases). Germline values: CDR1 MNHEY, CDR2 SVGAGI. Trimming cost V 6 bases and J 2 bases, with 9 bases left between them. The CDR3 has 13 residues. The CDR3 is CASRRGITDTQYF. The CDR3 coding sequence is TGTGCCAGCAGAAGAGGGATCACAGATACGCAGTATTTT.

The chain recombines TRBV27 with TRBJ2-3, with 11 bases fitting TRBD1. J was trimmed by 4 bases and V by 3 bases; bases with no gene match: 0. This CDR3 contains 14 residues. Germline values: CDR1 MNHEY, CDR2 SMNVEV (reference sequence). This CDR3 is CASSLGQGADTQYF. The CDR3 DNA reads as TGTGCCAGCAGTTTGGGACAGGGGGCAGATACGCAGTATTTT.

The V and J genes are TRBV4-3 and TRBJ2-5, with TRBD1 matching 9 bases. This CDR3 region has 17 residues. V shed 0 bases and J 3 bases; nucleotides not matched to a gene: 8. CDR1 and CDR2 from the germline V gene are LGHNA and YSLEER. CDR3 protein: CASSQDPPRTGEETQYF. In DNA form, the CDR3 reads TGCGCCAGCAGCCAAGATCCTCCACGGACAGGGGAAGAGACCCAGTACTTC.

In this sample, this clone turned up a few times. The chain has TRBV9 and TRBJ1-4; D gene uncertain. The CDR3 contains 15 residues. Trimming removed 0 bases at V and 8 bases at J, with 14 bases between. Germline V gene sequence: CDR1 SGDLS, CDR2 YYNGEE. CDR3 residues: CASSVAGNSREKLFF. In nucleotides, the CDR3 is TGTGCCAGCAGCGTAGCTGGGAACTCTCGCGAAAAACTGTTTTTT.

On this clone: An end of the junction differs from the germline gene, which may be a read error. The CDR3 is CASSLAGWPNGEQFF. DNA for the CDR3: TGTGCCAGCAGCCTAGCGGGATGGCCCAATGGTGAGCAGTTCTTC. The chain joins TRBV7-2 to TRBJ2-1; 9 nucleotides align to TRBD2. Germline CDR1 and CDR2: SGHTA and FQGNSA. The CDR3 has 15 amino acids.

Regarding this clone: The same CDR3 can be traced to other DNA sequences in this sample. This chain links TRBV7-2 with TRBJ2-2; D is perhaps TRBD1 (6 bases). V was clipped by 5 bases and J by 4 bases, with 14 bases between them. CDR1 SGHTA and CDR2 FQGNSA come from the germline V gene. There are 15 residues in the CDR3. The chain's CDR3 is CASSPGQRGTGELFF. The CDR3 region has the DNA TGTGCCAGCAGCCCCGGACAGCGTGGCACCGGGGAGCTGTTTTTT.

The chain joins TRBV15 to TRBJ1-1, with a tentative D call TRBD1 (5 bases). The CDR3 consists of 14 residues. The germline V and J ends were trimmed by 4 bases and 5 bases, with 14 bases remaining between them. Germline CDR1 is LNHNV and CDR2 is YYDKDF (reference sequence). CDR3 residues: CATSKAHQGTEAFF. Here the CDR3 DNA reads TGTGCCACCAGCAAAGCTCACCAGGGAACTGAAGCTTTCTTT.

The sample holds a few counts of this clone. The rearrangement links TRBV5-1 to TRBJ2-3, with TRBD2 as a possible D gene (6 bases). Between the trimmed V and J ends, which lost 7 bases and 0 bases, there was a span of 12 bases. Germline V CDR1 and CDR2: SGHRS, YFSETQ. The CDR3 contains 14 residues. CDR3 in amino acids: CASGSSGSTDTQYF. As DNA, the CDR3 is TGCGCCAGCGGCTCAAGCGGGAGCACAGATACGCAGTATTTT.

The chain uses TRBV7-9 and TRBJ2-2, with D possibly being TRBD2 (5 bases). This CDR3 has 15 residues. Germline CDR1 SEHNR, CDR2 FQNEAQ (reference sequence). Trimming pared 5 bases from V and 6 bases from J, leaving 16 bases between. CDR3: CASSRPLGSPGELFF. The CDR3 DNA reads TGTGCCAGCAGCCGCCCTTTGGGGAGTCCCGGGGAGCTGTTTTTT.

This clone was picked up a small number of times. Within the sample, other DNA sequences also encode this same CDR3. The chain combines TRBV5-6 with TRBJ2-5; no reliable D call. With 1 base removed from V and 5 bases from J, the gap between germline ends came to 3 bases. CDR1 is SGHDT and CDR2 is YYEEEE in the germline V gene. CDR3 length: 11 amino acids. CDR3 nucleotide sequence: TGTGCCAGCAGCTTGTTTGAGACCCAGTACTTC. Translating gives CASSLFETQYF.

This clone was seen a handful of times. The chain joins TRBV19 to TRBJ1-2; no clear D gene. V lost 5 bases and J lost 4, with 14 bases in between. The CDR3 is 14 residues long. The V gene's germline CDR1 is LNHDA and CDR2 SQIVND (reference sequence). The CDR3 protein is CASSAGRYLYGYTF. The CDR3 DNA sequence: TGTGCCAGTAGTGCGGGCAGATACCTCTATGGCTACACCTTC. Supplemented by reference TRBV19 and TRBJ1-2, the full variable domain reads DGGITQSPKYLFRKEGQNVTLSCEQNLNHDAMYWYRQDPGQGLRLIYYSQIVNDFQKGDIAEGYSVSREKKESFPLTVTSAQKNPTAFYLCASSAGRYLYGYTFGSGTRLTVV.

This clone has just a few counts. The chain has TRBV25-1 and TRBJ2-5; TRBD2 is a possible D gene (6 bases). In germline, CDR1 is MGHDK, CDR2 SYGVNS. The CDR3 totals 12 residues. Trimming pared 7 bases from V and 4 bases from J, leaving 10 bases between. CDR3 sequence reads: CASKLGGETQYF. DNA for the CDR3: TGTGCCAGCAAACTGGGGGGAGAGACCCAGTACTTC. Full variable domain (rest looked up from reference TRBV25-1 and TRBJ2-5): EADIYQTPRYLVIGTGKKITLECSQTMGHDKMYWYQQDPGMELHLIHYSYGVNSTEKGDLSSESTVSRIRTEHFPLTLESARPSHTSQYLCASKLGGETQYFGPGTRLLVL.

This clone was seen a few times. The chain carries TRBV19 and TRBJ2-3; 7 nucleotides align to TRBD1. The trim removed 6 bases at V and 0 bases at J, leaving 6 bases unmatched. The CDR3 totals 15 residues. Germline V gene sequence: CDR1 LNHDA, CDR2 SQIVND (reference sequence). CDR3 sequence: CASSPPGQSTDTQYF. The CDR3 coding sequence is TGTGCCAGTAGCCCTCCGGGACAGAGCACAGATACGCAGTATTTT. The full variable domain, in which reference TRBV19 and TRBJ2-3 provide the parts outside the CDR3, is DGGITQSPKYLFRKEGQNVTLSCEQNLNHDAMYWYRQDPGQGLRLIYYSQIVNDFQKGDIAEGYSVSREKKESFPLTVTSAQKNPTAFYLCASSPPGQSTDTQYFGPGTRLTVL.

The chain is built from TRBV30 and TRBJ2-6; 7 bases map to TRBD1. The germline V gene has CDR1 GTSNPN and CDR2 SVGIG (reference sequence). The ends lost 6 bases at V and 0 bases at J; junction bases unmatched: 8. The CDR3 sequence is 16 residues long. The CDR3 reads CACKDRRYSGANVLTF. In DNA, the CDR3 is TGTGCCTGCAAGGACAGGCGATACTCTGGGGCCAACGTCCTGACTTTC.

The gene calls are TRBV30 and TRBJ1-2, with unresolved D. Looked up from germline, CDR1 is GTSNPN and CDR2 is SVGIG (reference sequence). Trimming removed 3 bases at V and 4 bases at J, with 12 bases between. The CDR3 is made up of 13 amino acids. The CDR3 DNA reads TGTGCCTGGAGGGAACGTGGATTCTATGGCTACACCTTC. Its translation is CAWRERGFYGYTF.

CDR3 in DNA: TGTGCCAGCAGCTTGAGAAGGACTAGCGGATACAATGAGCAGTTCTTC. Its protein product is CASSLRRTSGYNEQFF. J is TRBJ2-1 and V is TRBV7-2, with 10 bases aligning to TRBD2. Unmatched junction bases numbered 6, after V lost 3 bases and J lost 4 bases. This CDR3 has 16 residues. Germline CDR1 SGHTA, CDR2 FQGNSA.

This clone was picked up a small number of times. This chain links TRBV5-1 with TRBJ2-7; 7 bases map to TRBD1. The germline gives CDR1 SGHRS, CDR2 YFSETQ. Germline trimming cut 2 bases from V and 2 bases from J; bases unmatched to any gene: 4. The CDR3 totals 14 residues. The CDR3 loop is CASSFDRAAYEQYF. DNA for the CDR3: TGCGCCAGCAGCTTCGACAGGGCCGCCTACGAGCAGTACTTC.

The chain uses TRBV7-2 and TRBJ2-1; TRBD1 agrees at 8 bases. J gave up 7 bases and V 3 bases, and 5 bases lay outside the gene matches. This CDR3 has 14 residues. Looked up from germline, CDR1 is SGHTA and CDR2 is FQGNSA. CDR3: CASSLDRAGNEQFF. DNA of the CDR3: TGTGCCAGCAGCTTGGACAGGGCGGGGAATGAGCAGTTCTTC.

This clone was seen more than once but under ten times. The chain combines TRBV28 with TRBJ2-1; weak D call: TRBD2 (6 bases). The CDR3 sequence is 13 residues long. Germline CDR1 reads MDHEN; CDR2 reads SYDVKM. V dropped 3 bases and J dropped 15 bases, with 18 bases sitting between them. CDR3 nucleotides: TGTGCCAGCAGTTTTGAACGGGACTCCAGAGGGTTCTTC. Translated, it gives CASSFERDSRGFF.

This chain uses TRBV2 with TRBJ2-4; D might be TRBD1 (8 bases). The V gene lost 4 bases and the J gene lost 6 bases, with 13 bases spanning the gap. The CDR3 is made up of 14 amino acids. Germline V gene data show CDR1 as SNHLY and CDR2 as FYNNEI. CDR3: CASSANRGGNIQYF. In nucleotides, the CDR3 is TGTGCCAGCAGTGCCAACAGGGGGGGAAACATTCAGTACTTC.